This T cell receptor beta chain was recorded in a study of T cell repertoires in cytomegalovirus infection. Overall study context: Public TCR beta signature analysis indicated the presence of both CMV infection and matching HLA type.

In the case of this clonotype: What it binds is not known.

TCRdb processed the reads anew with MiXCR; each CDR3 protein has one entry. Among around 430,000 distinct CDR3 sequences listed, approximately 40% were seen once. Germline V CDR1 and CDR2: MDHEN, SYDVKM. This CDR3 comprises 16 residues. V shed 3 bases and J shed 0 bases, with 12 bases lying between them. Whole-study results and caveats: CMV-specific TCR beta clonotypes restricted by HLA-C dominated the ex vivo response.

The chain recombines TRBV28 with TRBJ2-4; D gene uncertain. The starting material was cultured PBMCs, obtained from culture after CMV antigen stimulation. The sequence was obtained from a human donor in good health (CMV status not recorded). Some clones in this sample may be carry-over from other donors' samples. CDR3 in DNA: TGTGCCAGCAGTTTGACGCTTTTGGGAGCCAAAAACATTCAGTACTTC. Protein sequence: CASSLTLLGAKNIQYF.